One and the same sample provided the 23 T cell receptor beta chains below, sequenced in a study of blood T cells in healthy people across ages. Through a sample-barcoded 5' primer and a J-beta primer mix, a second PCR was run for about 6 to 12 cycles. TCRdb reprocessed the 5' RACE reads via MiXCR and lists one record per CDR3 protein. The sample shows roughly 2 million distinct CDR3 sequences, around 50% of them seen only once. Specimen: blood. These receptors originate from a middle-aged woman in good health.

This clonotype has a handful of counts. The chain joins TRBV6-2 or TRBV6-3 to TRBJ2-1, with D perhaps matching TRBD2 (6 bases). CDR1 and CDR2 from the germline V gene are MNHEY and SVGEGT. This CDR3 is 15 amino acids long. Trimming pared 5 bases from V and 3 bases from J, leaving 14 bases between. DNA for the CDR3: TGTGCCAGCAGTGACGGGGGAAACAACTACAATGAGCAGTTCTTC. Translating gives CASSDGGNNYNEQFF.

A few counts support this clonotype. The gene calls are TRBV20-1 and TRBJ2-7; 7 positions agree with TRBD2. Per the germline V gene, CDR1 is DFQATT and CDR2 is SNEGSKA (reference sequence). V lost 2 bases, J lost 4 bases, and 5 bases stayed unmatched. The CDR3 runs to 13 residues. The DNA for the CDR3 is TGCAGTGCTAGATCAGCGGGAAGTTACGAGCAGTACTTC. The encoded protein is CSARSAGSYEQYF.

The rearrangement links TRBV27 to TRBJ1-5, with D hard to call. The CDR3 runs 15 residues. The germline gives CDR1 MNHEY, CDR2 SMNVEV (reference sequence). Trimming cost V 0 bases and J 6 bases, with 12 bases left between them. This CDR3 reads CASSLSISSIQPQHF. CDR3 nucleotides: TGTGCCAGCAGTTTATCAATTTCGAGTATTCAGCCCCAGCATTTT.

The chain carries TRBV6-1 and TRBJ1-5, with 7 nucleotides matching TRBD1. The CDR3 loop spans 15 amino acids. Germline V gene sequence: CDR1 MNHNS, CDR2 SASEGT. The V and J ends lost 2 bases and 5 bases, in that order; junction bases with no gene match: 6. CDR3: CASSEWGQRDQPQHF. Here the CDR3 DNA reads TGTGCCAGCAGTGAATGGGGACAGCGCGATCAGCCCCAGCATTTT.

The V and J genes are TRBV15 and TRBJ2-1; D might be TRBD2 (6 bases). CDR3 length: 19 amino acids. Germline V lookup: CDR1 LNHNV, CDR2 YYDKDF (reference sequence). V was trimmed by 1 base and J by 2 bases, leaving 21 bases between them. The DNA of the CDR3 is TGTGCCACCAGCAGAGCTCTCCCGGGGATTAGCGGTACCTACAATGAGCAGTTCTTC. Protein product: CATSRALPGISGTYNEQFF.

This chain links TRBV20-1 with TRBJ2-7; 9 bases agree with TRBD2. CDR3 length equals 14 residues. Germline-derived CDR1 and CDR2 are DFQATT and SNEGSKA (reference sequence). With 0 bases clipped from V and 3 bases from J, the junction kept 3 bases outside the gene matches. The CDR3 reads CSARDRGGDYEQYF. The CDR3 region has the DNA TGCAGTGCTAGAGATCGCGGGGGGGACTACGAGCAGTACTTC.

A few counts support this clonotype. The chain combines TRBV5-1 with TRBJ2-1, with TRBD1 identical over 8 bases. Germline loops: CDR1 SGHRS, CDR2 YFSETQ. V lost 1 base and J lost 5; bases outside the gene matches: 17. This CDR3 is 19 amino acids long. This CDR3 is CASSLRQSPSGGNDNEQFF. The CDR3 DNA follows: TGCGCCAGCAGCTTGAGGCAGTCCCCTTCAGGGGGCAACGACAATGAGCAGTTCTTC. Using reference TRBV5-1 and TRBJ2-1 for the parts outside the CDR3, the full variable domain is KAGVTQTPRYLIKTRGQQVTLSCSPISGHRSVSWYQQTPGQGLQFLFEYFSETQRNKGNFPGRFSGRQFSNSRSEMNVSTLELGDSALYLCASSLRQSPSGGNDNEQFFGPGTRLTVL.

The gene calls are TRBV24-1 and TRBJ2-6; D is ambiguous. Germline V gene sequence: CDR1 KGHDR, CDR2 SFDVKD. This CDR3 region has 15 residues. Trimming removed 3 bases at V and 0 bases at J, with 5 bases between. The CDR3 DNA reads as TGTGCCACCAGTGATGTCACCTCTGGGGCCAACGTCCTGACTTTC. It translates to CATSDVTSGANVLTF.

J is TRBJ2-7 and V is TRBV6-2 or TRBV6-3; 9 bases map to TRBD2. With the DNA end fitting TRBJ2-5 better, the J assignment may be wrong. CDR1 and CDR2 (germline): MNHEY, SVGEGT. The CDR3 is 16 amino acids. CDR3 in DNA: TGTGCCAGCAGTCGCCACAGCCCTAGCGGGGTAGAGACCCAGTACTTC. Translated, it gives CASSRHSPSGVETQYF.

The chain recombines TRBV29-1 with TRBJ2-7, with TRBD1 identical over 7 bases. The CDR3 has 16 amino acids. Germline V gene lookup returns CDR1 SQVTM and CDR2 ANQGSEA. The V segment lost 5 bases and the J segment 0 bases; nucleotides outside the gene matches: 13. CDR3 DNA: TGCAGCGTTTCAGGGACAGAGTCTAGGAGCTCCTACGAGCAGTACTTC. Its protein is CSVSGTESRSSYEQYF.

The chain recombines TRBV5-1 with TRBJ2-4; 15 bases fit TRBD2. The DNA end lines up better with TRBJ2-5; the J call may be wrong. CDR1 is SGHRS, CDR2 YFSETQ, per germline. The CDR3 runs 16 residues. DNA of the CDR3: TGCGCCAGCAGCCGTACGGGACTAGCGGGGGGAGAGACCCAGTACTTC. It translates to CASSRTGLAGGETQYF.

This clonotype was observed at least ten times. CDR3 nucleotide sequence: TGTGCCAGCAGCCCTAGCGGGGCGCAAGAGACCCAGTACTTC. Its protein is CASSPSGAQETQYF. This chain connects TRBV18 to TRBJ2-5; TRBD2 aligns across 9 bases. The CDR3 runs to 14 residues. The germline CDR1 and CDR2 sequences are KGHSH and LQKENI. The V gene end was trimmed by 8 bases and the J gene end by 2 bases; junction bases not matched to a gene: 6.

The J gene is TRBJ2-4, the V gene TRBV2, with TRBD2 as a possible D gene (5 bases). The CDR3 is 15 residues long. CDR1 and CDR2 (germline): SNHLY, FYNNEI. Deletions cut 11 bases from V and 0 bases from J, with 17 bases between. For the CDR3, the DNA is TGTGCCGGCGGGCTGGGCGGCGTAGCCAAAAACATTCAGTACTTC. Translated, it gives CAGGLGGVAKNIQYF.

This clonotype was recorded a few times. V is TRBV6-2 or TRBV6-3 and J is TRBJ1-2; D is undetermined. The germline V gene encodes CDR1 MNHEY and CDR2 SVGEGT. The CDR3 is made up of 15 amino acids. V lost 5 bases and J 4 bases, leaving 17 bases between the germline ends. The CDR3 is CASSPETGPFYGYTF. CDR3 DNA: TGTGCCAGCAGTCCCGAGACCGGGCCCTTCTATGGCTACACCTTC.

The chain employs TRBV13 and TRBJ1-1; D is undetermined. The V end lost 0 bases, the J end lost 6 bases, and 8 bases lay between the germline ends. The CDR3 totals 13 residues. Per germline, CDR1 PRHDT and CDR2 FYEKMQ (reference sequence). The CDR3 nucleotides are TGTGCCAGCAGCTTAGGTTGGTCCGCTGAAGCTTTCTTT. This gives the protein CASSLGWSAEAFF.

J is TRBJ2-3 and V is TRBV5-1; TRBD2 agrees at 11 bases. This CDR3 has 17 amino acids. In germline, CDR1 is SGHRS, CDR2 YFSETQ. The trim removed 1 base at V and 2 bases at J, leaving 6 bases unmatched. The CDR3: CASSLSRTSGHTDTQYF. In nucleotides, the CDR3 is TGCGCCAGCAGCTTGTCCCGGACTAGCGGGCACACAGATACGCAGTATTTT.

There are a few counts of this clonotype. The chain joins TRBV6-6 to TRBJ1-4; D unclear. Trimming took 6 bases from V and 7 from J, leaving 9 bases between them. Germline V CDR1 and CDR2: MNHNY, SVGAGI (reference sequence). The length of the CDR3 is 12 residues. In nucleotides, the CDR3 is TGTGCCAGCAGGGAAACGAGTGAAAAACTGTTTTTT. It yields the protein CASRETSEKLFF.

In its sample, this clonotype was seen once. This rearrangement joins TRBV6-2 or TRBV6-3 to TRBJ2-3; TRBD2 matches 10 bases. The CDR3 contains 16 residues. The V gene end was trimmed by 5 bases and the J gene end by 1 base; junction bases not matched to a gene: 6. Germline lookup yields CDR1 MNHEY and CDR2 SVGEGT. The CDR3 nucleotides read TGTGCCAGCAGTCCGGGACTAGCGACAGGCACAGATACGCAGTATTTT. Amino acid sequence: CASSPGLATGTDTQYF.

The chain joins TRBV6-5 to TRBJ1-4; tentative D call: TRBD1 (5 bases). V dropped 2 bases and J dropped 6 bases, with 19 bases sitting between them. This CDR3 has 17 amino acids. The V gene's germline CDR1 is MNHEY and CDR2 SVGAGI. The CDR3 loop is CASSYTRPGTPDEKLFF. The CDR3 DNA is TGTGCCAGCAGTTACACAAGACCCGGGACCCCTGATGAAAAACTGTTTTTT.

This clonotype occurred a few times. The gene calls are TRBV4-3 and TRBJ2-5, with 8 bases fitting TRBD1. This CDR3 is 15 amino acids long. V was pared by 0 bases and J by 4 bases, with 4 bases of the junction left unmatched. Germline V CDR1 and CDR2: LGHNA, YSLEER. The CDR3 region is CASSQEGQGAETQYF. CDR3 coding DNA: TGCGCCAGCAGCCAAGAAGGCCAGGGGGCAGAGACCCAGTACTTC.

The CDR3 sequence: CASSTGGGYYEQYF. DNA of the CDR3: TGTGCCAGCAGTACTGGCGGGGGTTACTACGAGCAGTACTTC. V usage is TRBV28 and J usage is TRBJ2-5, with 7 bases that match TRBD2. The J call may be faulty, since TRBJ2-7 better matches the DNA end. The CDR3 spans 14 residues. The germline gives CDR1 MDHEN, CDR2 SYDVKM.

J is TRBJ1-1 and V is TRBV20-1; tentative D call: TRBD1 (5 bases). This CDR3 comprises 16 residues. V was shortened by 3 bases and J by 1 base, with 18 bases between the two germline ends. The germline gives CDR1 DFQATT, CDR2 SNEGSKA (reference sequence). The CDR3 region is CSASPGTQTENTEAFF. The CDR3 region has the DNA TGCAGTGCTAGCCCCGGGACCCAAACCGAGAACACTGAAGCTTTCTTT.

The chain carries TRBV20-1 and TRBJ1-5; D gene unclear. Trimming took 3 bases from V and 4 from J, leaving 10 bases between them. In germline, CDR1 is DFQATT, CDR2 SNEGSKA (reference sequence). There are 13 residues in the CDR3. Here the CDR3 reads CSASSPGNQPQHF. The DNA for the CDR3 is TGCAGTGCTAGCTCTCCGGGGAATCAGCCCCAGCATTTT.